This T cell receptor beta chain was sequenced during a study of blood T cell repertoires in COVID-19. Study as a whole: Whether acute or convalescent, the COVID-19 samples came from the United States, Italy and Spain.

Authors' analysis steps: Estimated nucleated cell counts came from reference gene primer amplification. Some clones are missing from TCRdb's copy, which holds only in-frame ones; the method was immunoSEQ multiplex PCR. V, J and clone size reflect that table, while D and trimming were determined from the DNA. This table holds about 95,000 clones, 89% found once. Per germline, CDR1 SGDLS and CDR2 YYNGEE. The CDR3 is 14 residues long. V was cut by 4 bases and J by 7 bases, with 15 bases left in between. This clonotype originated in a woman aged 70-85 years with acute or convalescent COVID-19. The sequencing input was peripheral blood. This sequence joins TRBV9 and TRBJ1-3; D not certain. CDR3 DNA: TGTGCCAGCAGCCCCCGGACTCTCGGGAACACCATATATTTT. Translation gives CASSPRTLGNTIYF.